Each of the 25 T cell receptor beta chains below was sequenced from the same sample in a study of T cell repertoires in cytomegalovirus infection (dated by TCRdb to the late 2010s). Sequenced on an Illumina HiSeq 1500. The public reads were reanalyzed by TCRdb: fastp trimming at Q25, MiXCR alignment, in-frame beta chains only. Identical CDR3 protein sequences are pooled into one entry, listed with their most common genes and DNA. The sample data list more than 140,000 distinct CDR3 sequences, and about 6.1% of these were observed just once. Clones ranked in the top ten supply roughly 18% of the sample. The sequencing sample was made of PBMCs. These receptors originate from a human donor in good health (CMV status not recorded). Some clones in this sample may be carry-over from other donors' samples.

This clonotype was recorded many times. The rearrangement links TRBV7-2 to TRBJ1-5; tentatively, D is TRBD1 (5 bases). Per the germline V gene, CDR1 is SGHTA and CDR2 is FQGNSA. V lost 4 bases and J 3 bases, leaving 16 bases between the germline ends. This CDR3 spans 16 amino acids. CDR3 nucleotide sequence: TGTGCCAGCAGCTCATCAGGGTTCGTGGCCAATCAGCCCCAGCATTTT. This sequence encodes CASSSSGFVANQPQHF.

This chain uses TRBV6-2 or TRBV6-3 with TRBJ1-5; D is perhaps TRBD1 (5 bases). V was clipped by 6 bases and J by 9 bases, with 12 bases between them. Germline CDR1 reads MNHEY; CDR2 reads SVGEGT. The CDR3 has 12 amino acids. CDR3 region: CASRDPGRPQHF. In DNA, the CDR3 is TGTGCCAGCAGGGATCCAGGGCGGCCCCAGCATTTT.

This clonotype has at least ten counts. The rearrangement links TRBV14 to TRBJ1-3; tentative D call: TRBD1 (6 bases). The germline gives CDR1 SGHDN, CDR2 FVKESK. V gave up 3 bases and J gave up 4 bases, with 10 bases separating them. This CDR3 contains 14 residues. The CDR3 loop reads CASSHGQPGNTIYF. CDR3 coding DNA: TGTGCCAGCAGCCACGGACAGCCGGGAAACACCATATATTTT. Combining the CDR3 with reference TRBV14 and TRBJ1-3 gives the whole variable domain EAGVTQFPSHSVIEKGQTVTLRCDPISGHDNLYWYRRVMGKEIKFLLHFVKESKQDESGMPNNRFLAERTGGTYSTLKVQPAELEDSGVYFCASSHGQPGNTIYFGEGSWLTVV.

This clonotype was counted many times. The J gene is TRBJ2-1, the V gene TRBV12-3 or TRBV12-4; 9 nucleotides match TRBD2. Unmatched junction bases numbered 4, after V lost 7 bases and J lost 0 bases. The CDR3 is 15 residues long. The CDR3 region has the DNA TGTGCCAGCACCATTAGCGGGAGCTCCTACAATGAGCAGTTCTTC. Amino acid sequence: CASTISGSSYNEQFF.

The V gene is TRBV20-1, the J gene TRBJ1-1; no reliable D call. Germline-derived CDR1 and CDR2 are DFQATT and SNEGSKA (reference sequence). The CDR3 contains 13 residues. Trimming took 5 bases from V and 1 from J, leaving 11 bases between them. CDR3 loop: CSAPRPTNTEAFF. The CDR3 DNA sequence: TGCAGTGCTCCCCGACCGACGAACACTGAAGCTTTCTTT.

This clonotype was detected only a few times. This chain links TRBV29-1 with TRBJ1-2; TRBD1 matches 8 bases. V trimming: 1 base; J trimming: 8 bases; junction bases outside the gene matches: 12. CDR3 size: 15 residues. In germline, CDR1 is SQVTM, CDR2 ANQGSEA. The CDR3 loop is CSVEGGAGGDGGYTF. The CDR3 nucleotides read TGCAGCGTTGAAGGGGGGGCAGGGGGCGATGGCGGCTACACCTTC.

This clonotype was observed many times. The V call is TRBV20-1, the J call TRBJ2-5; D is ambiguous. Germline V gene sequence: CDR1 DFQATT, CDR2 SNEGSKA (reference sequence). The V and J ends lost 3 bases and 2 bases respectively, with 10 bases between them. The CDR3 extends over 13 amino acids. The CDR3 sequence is CSARLRLQETQYF. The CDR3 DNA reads TGCAGTGCTAGGCTGAGATTACAAGAGACCCAGTACTTC.

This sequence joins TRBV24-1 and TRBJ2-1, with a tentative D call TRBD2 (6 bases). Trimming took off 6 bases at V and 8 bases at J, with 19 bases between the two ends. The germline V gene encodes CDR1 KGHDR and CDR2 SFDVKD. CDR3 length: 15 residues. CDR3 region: CATSKGTHPKDEQFF. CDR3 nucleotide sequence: TGTGCCACCAGTAAAGGGACTCATCCTAAGGATGAGCAGTTCTTC.

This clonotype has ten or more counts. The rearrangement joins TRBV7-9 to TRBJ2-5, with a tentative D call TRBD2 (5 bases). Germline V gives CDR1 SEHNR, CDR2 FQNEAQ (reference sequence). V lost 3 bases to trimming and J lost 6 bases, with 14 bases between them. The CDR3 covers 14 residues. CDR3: CASSFGEGRKTQYF. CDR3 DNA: TGTGCCAGCAGCTTCGGGGAAGGGAGAAAGACCCAGTACTTC.

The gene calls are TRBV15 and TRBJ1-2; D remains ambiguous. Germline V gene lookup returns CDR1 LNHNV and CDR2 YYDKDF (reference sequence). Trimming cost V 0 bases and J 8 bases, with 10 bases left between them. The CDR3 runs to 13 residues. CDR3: CATSRDQQSGYTF. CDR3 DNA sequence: TGTGCCACCAGCAGAGATCAGCAGTCCGGCTACACCTTC.

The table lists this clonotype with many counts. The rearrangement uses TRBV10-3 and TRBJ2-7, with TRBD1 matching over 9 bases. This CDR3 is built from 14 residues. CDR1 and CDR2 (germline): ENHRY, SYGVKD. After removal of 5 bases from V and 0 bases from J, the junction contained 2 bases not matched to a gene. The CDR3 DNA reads TGTGCCATCAGTTGGGGACAGGGCTCCTACGAGCAGTACTTC. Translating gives CAISWGQGSYEQYF.

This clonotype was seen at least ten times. CDR3: CASSSRSGGYGETQYF. CDR3 DNA: TGTGCCAGCAGCTCCCGTAGCGGGGGCTATGGGGAGACCCAGTACTTC. The gene calls are TRBV7-2 and TRBJ2-5; 9 nucleotides line up with TRBD2. V was clipped by 4 bases and J by 5 bases; unmatched bases: 11. Germline CDR1 and CDR2: SGHTA and FQGNSA. There are 16 residues in the CDR3.

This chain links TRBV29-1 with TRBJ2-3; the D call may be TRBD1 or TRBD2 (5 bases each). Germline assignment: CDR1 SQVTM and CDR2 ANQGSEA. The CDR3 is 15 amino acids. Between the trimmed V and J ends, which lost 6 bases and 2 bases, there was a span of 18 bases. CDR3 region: CSVLGDGLTTDTQYF. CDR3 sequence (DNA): TGCAGCGTCCTGGGGGACGGACTCACCACAGATACGCAGTATTTT.

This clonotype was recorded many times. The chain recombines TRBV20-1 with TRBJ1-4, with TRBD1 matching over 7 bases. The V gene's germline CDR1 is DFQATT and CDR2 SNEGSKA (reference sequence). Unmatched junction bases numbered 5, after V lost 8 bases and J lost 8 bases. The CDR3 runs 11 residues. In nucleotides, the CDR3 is TGCAGTACCAGGACAGGAGAAAAACTGTTTTTT. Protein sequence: CSTRTGEKLFF.

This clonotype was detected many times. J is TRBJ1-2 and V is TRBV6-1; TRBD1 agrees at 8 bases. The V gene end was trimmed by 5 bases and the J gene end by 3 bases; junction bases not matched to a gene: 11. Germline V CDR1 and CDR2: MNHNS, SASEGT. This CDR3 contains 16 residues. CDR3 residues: CASSLKSGGGYYGYTF. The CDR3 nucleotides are TGTGCCAGCAGTTTAAAATCAGGGGGCGGATACTATGGCTACACCTTC.

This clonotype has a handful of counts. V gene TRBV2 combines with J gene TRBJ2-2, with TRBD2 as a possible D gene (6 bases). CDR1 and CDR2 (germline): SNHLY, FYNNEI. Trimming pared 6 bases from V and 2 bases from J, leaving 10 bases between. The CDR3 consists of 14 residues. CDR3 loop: CASRGDFNTGELFF. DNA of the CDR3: TGTGCCAGCAGGGGGGACTTTAACACCGGGGAGCTGTTTTTT.

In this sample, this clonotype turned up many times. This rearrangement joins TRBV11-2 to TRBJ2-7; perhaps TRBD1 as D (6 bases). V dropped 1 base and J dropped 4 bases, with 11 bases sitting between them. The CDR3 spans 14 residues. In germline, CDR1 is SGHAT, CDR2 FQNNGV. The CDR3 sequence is CASSLVARGYEQYF. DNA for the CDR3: TGTGCCAGCAGCTTAGTTGCCAGGGGATACGAGCAGTACTTC.

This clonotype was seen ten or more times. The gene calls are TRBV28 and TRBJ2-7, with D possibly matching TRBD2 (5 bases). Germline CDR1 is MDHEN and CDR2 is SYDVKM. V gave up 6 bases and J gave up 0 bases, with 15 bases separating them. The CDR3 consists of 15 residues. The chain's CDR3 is CASSRARGFSYEQYF. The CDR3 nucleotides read TGTGCCAGCAGCCGAGCCCGGGGTTTCTCCTACGAGCAGTACTTC.

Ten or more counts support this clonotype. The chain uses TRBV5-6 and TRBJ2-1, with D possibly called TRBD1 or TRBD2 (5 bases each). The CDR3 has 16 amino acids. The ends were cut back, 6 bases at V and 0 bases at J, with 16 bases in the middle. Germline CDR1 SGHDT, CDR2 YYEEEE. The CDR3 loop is CASTPDWGSSYNEQFF. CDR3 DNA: TGTGCCAGCACTCCAGACTGGGGGAGCTCCTACAATGAGCAGTTCTTC.

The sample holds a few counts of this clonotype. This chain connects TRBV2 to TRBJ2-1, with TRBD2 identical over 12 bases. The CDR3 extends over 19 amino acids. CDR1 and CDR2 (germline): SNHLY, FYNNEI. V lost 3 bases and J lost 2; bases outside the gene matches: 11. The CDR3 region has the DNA TGTGCCAGCAGTGATAGGGCTAGCGGGGGGGCGATGCCCTACAATGAGCAGTTCTTC. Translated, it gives CASSDRASGGAMPYNEQFF. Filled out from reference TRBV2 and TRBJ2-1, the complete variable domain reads EPEVTQTPSHQVTQMGQEVILRCVPISNHLYFYWYRQILGQKVEFLVSFYNNEISEKSEIFDDQFSVERPDGSNFTLKIRSTKLEDSAMYFCASSDRASGGAMPYNEQFFGPGTRLTVL.

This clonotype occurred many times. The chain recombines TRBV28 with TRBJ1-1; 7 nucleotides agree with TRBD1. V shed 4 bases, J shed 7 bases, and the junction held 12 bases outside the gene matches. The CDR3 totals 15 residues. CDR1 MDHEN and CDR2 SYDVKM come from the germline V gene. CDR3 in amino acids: CASSSPRQGEDEAFF. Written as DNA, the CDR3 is TGTGCCAGCAGTTCTCCTCGACAGGGCGAAGATGAAGCTTTCTTT.

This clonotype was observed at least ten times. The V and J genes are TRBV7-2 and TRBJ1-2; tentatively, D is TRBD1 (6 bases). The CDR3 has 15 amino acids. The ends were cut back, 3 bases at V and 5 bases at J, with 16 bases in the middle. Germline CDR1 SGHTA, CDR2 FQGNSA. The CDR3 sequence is CASSLARGISYGYTF. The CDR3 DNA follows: TGTGCCAGCAGCTTGGCCAGGGGAATCTCGTATGGCTACACCTTC.

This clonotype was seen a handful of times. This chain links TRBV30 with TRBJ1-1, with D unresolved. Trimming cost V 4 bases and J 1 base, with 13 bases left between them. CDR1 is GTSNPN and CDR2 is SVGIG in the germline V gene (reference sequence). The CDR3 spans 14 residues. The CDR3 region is CAWNQDLPNTEAFF. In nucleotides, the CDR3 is TGTGCCTGGAATCAGGACCTGCCGAACACTGAAGCTTTCTTT.

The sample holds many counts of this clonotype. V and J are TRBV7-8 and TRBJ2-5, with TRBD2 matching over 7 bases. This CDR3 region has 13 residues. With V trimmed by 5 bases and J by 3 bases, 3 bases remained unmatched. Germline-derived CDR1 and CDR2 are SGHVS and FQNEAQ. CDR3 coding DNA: TGTGCCAGCAGCACCGGGACTAAAGAGACCCAGTACTTC. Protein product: CASSTGTKETQYF.

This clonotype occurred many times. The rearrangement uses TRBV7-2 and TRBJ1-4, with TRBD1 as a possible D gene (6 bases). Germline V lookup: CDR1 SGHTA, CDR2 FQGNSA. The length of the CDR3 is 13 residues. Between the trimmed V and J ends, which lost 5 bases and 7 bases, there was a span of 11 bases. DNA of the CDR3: TGTGCCAGCAGCCCCAGACAGGTTGAAAAACTGTTTTTT. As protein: CASSPRQVEKLFF.